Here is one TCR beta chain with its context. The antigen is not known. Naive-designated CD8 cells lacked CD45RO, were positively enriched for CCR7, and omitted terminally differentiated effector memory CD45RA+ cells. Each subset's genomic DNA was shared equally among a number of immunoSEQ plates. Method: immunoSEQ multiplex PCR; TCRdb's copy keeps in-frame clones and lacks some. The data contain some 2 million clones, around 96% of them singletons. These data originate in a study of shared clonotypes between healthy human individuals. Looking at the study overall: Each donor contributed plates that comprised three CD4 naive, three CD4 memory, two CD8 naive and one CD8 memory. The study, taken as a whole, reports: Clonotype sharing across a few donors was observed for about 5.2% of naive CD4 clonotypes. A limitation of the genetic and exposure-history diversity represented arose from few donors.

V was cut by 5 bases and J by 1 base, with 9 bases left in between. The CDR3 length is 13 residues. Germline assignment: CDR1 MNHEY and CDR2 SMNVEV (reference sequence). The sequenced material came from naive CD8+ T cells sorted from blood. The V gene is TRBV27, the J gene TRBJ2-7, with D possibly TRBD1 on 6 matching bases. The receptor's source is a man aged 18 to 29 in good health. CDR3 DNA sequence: TGTGCCAGCAGTATCACAGGGTCCTACGAGCAGTACTTC. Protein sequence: CASSITGSYEQYF.